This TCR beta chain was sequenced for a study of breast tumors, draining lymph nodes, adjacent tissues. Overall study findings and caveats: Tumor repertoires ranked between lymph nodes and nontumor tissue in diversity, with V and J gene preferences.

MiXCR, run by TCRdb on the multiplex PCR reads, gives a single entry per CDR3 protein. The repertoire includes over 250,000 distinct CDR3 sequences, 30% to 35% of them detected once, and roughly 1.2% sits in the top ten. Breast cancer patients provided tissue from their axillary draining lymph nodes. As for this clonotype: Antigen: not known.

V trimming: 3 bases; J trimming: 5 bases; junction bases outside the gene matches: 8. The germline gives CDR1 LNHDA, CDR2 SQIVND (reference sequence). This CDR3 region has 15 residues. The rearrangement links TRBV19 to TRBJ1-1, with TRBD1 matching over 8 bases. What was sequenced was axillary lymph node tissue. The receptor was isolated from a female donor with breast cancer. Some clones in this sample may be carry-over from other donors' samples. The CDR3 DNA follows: TGTGCCAGTAGTATTGCCAGGACAGGGAAGACTGAAGCTTTCTTT. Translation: CASSIARTGKTEAFF.